The source of this T cell receptor beta chain is a study of low-dose radiotherapy and immunotherapy resistance in tumors. Study-level information: Both drugs were delivered intravenously to patients (nivolumab 240 mg every two weeks and ipilimumab 1 mg/kg every six weeks).

Trimming pared 3 bases from V and 10 bases from J, leaving 19 bases between. Germline V gene sequence: CDR1 LGHNA, CDR2 YSLEER. This CDR3 comprises 15 residues. Alpha and beta chains were covered, as first-strand cDNA relied on TRAV- and TRBV-specific primers. Using a constant-region primer together with a V-primer adapter, TCRs were subjected to 20 PCR cycles of amplification. TCRdb re-derived calls from the reads in MiXCR, one entry per CDR3 protein. The data hold about 84,000 distinct CDR3 sequences, with under 20% observed a single time. Time point here: after trial treatment. The treatment: LDRT plus nivolumab, ipilimumab, low-dose cyclophosphamide and aspirin (RACIN trial). Treatment of the donors consisted of nivolumab and ipilimumab (plus aspirin, low-dose cyclophosphamide and low-dose radiotherapy). The presence of advanced solid tumors lacking tumor-infiltrating lymphocytes characterized eligible patients.

Regarding this clonotype: With only one base between it and a far larger clone, this is likely a read error.

The sequence was collected from a male donor with prostate cancer. The rearrangement links TRBV4-3 to TRBJ2-1; D may match TRBD1 or TRBD2 (5 bases each). Material: PBMCs, obtained after low-dose radiotherapy plus immunotherapy. Here the CDR3 DNA reads TGCGCCAGCAGCCACTACCGGGACGGAGTGATCGAGCAGTTCTTC. Residues: CASSHYRDGVIEQFF.